This TCR beta chain was sequenced during a study of blood T cell repertoires in COVID-19. Some clones are missing from TCRdb's copy, which holds only in-frame ones; the method was immunoSEQ multiplex PCR. The sample consists of 300,000 to 400,000 clones, about nine tenths of them appearing once. V shed 3 bases and J 4 bases; nucleotides not matched to a gene: 11. CDR3 size: 17 residues. Per the germline V gene, CDR1 is MNHEY and CDR2 is SMNVEV (reference sequence). Input material: PBMCs or T cells enriched from blood (not recorded which). The chain is built from TRBV27 and TRBJ2-3; 9 nucleotides match TRBD2. The origin of this receptor is a man between 60 and 70 years old who had recovered from COVID-19. The CDR3 is CASSFRLSGSYSDTQYF. In nucleotides, the CDR3 is TGTGCCAGCAGTTTCAGACTTAGCGGGAGTTACTCAGATACGCAGTATTTT.